This T cell receptor beta chain was recorded in a study of blood T cell repertoires in COVID-19. Profiling relied on immunoSEQ multiplex PCR, and the TCRdb table lists in-frame clones only, not all of them. The sample has around 300,000 clones, roughly 88% seen once. The table lists this clone with a few counts. The specimen was peripheral blood. This clonotype was obtained from a woman aged 65 to 85 with acute or convalescent COVID-19.

The CDR3 is CSVEYGNNEQYF. For the CDR3, the DNA is TGCAGCGTGGAATACGGGAACAACGAGCAGTACTTC. The genes are TRBV29-1 and TRBJ2-7, with TRBD2 as a possible D gene (5 bases). The CDR3 runs 12 residues. V was cut by 6 bases and J by 5 bases, with 14 bases left in between. Germline V lookup: CDR1 SQVTM, CDR2 ANQGSEA.